The rows below give T cell receptor beta chains drawn from one sample of a study of OX40 agonist ivuxolimab in advanced cancers. TCRdb's copy holds only in-frame clones and misses some; the assay was immunoSEQ multiplex PCR. The table shows approximately 94,000 clones, with roughly 84% occurring only once. The sample consisted of CD4+ or CD8+ T cells sorted from blood, taken in a trial of the OX40 agonist ivuxolimab. These TCRs come from an adult with an advanced solid tumor such as melanoma, head and neck, liver or kidney cancer. CDR3s include the opening cysteine and the closing phenylalanine or tryptophan. The order of the fields is CDR3 DNA, CDR3 protein, V gene, D gene, J gene, clone size. A D gene is named only where the DNA matches it firmly. Size is stated for part of the rows, as once, few or many counts, or as a class when the clone is expanded.

TGTGCCAGCAGCCAAGCCCGGCGGGGACGACCCTCCTACAATGAGCAGTTCTTC	CASSQARRGRPSYNEQFF	TRBV14	NA	TRBJ2-1	NA
TGTGCCAGCAGGACCACAGGGAACACCGGGGAGCTGTTTTTT	CASRTTGNTGELFF	TRBV9	NA	TRBJ2-2	NA
TGTGCCAGCAGCCCAGGGCGGCAGAACTATGGCTACACCTTC	CASSPGRQNYGYTF	TRBV11-2	NA	TRBJ1-2	NA
TGTGCCAGTAGTTCCCTAGCGGGGGCCAGTGATACGCAGTATTTT	CASSSLAGASDTQYF	TRBV19	TRBD2	TRBJ2-3	NA
TGTGCCAGCAGCGCCGACAGGGGGCACGATACGCAGTATTTT	CASSADRGHDTQYF	TRBV11-3	TRBD1	TRBJ2-3	NA
TGTGCCAGCAGCTTGGATTTCCCAGGAAACTATGGCTACACCTTC	CASSLDFPGNYGYTF	TRBV5-4	NA	TRBJ1-2	NA
TGTGCCAGCACCTTGATCGTGAGCGGCGATTTCAATGGCTACACCTTC	CASTLIVSGDFNGYTF	TRBV7-2	NA	TRBJ1-2	few
TGTGCCAGCAGCAAAAATTGGCGTCCGAGAGACAGGGTGACCTACGAGCAGTACTTC	CASSKNWRPRDRVTYEQYF	TRBV7-2	TRBD1	TRBJ2-7	NA
TGTGCCATCAGTGGGACAGAAGCTAACTATGGCTACACCTTC	CAISGTEANYGYTF	TRBV10-3	NA	TRBJ1-2	once
TGTGCCTGGGCCCGTACGCGAGGCTACACCTTC	CAWARTRGYTF	TRBV30	NA	TRBJ1-2	NA
TGTGCCAGCAGTGGGGGTAGGGGAAATGAAAAACTGTTTTTT	CASSGGRGNEKLFF	TRBV2	NA	TRBJ1-4	NA
TGTGCCTGGGGGACAGGGGGCGGCCTCTATGGCTACACCTTC	CAWGTGGGLYGYTF	TRBV30	TRBD1	TRBJ1-2	once
TGTGCCAGCAGTGCGGACAGGGATTCACCCCTCCACTTT	CASSADRDSPLHF	TRBV28	TRBD1	TRBJ1-6	NA
TGCGCCAGCAGCCAAGGGGGAGGGGAGCTAGCCAAAAACATTCAGTACTTC	CASSQGGGELAKNIQYF	TRBV4-1	TRBD2	TRBJ2-4	NA
TGTGCCAGCAGCGCACTACAGGGGGTAGGCACTGAAGCTTTCTTT	CASSALQGVGTEAFF	TRBV7-6	TRBD1	TRBJ1-1	NA
TGTGCCAGCAGCCAAGAAACTAGCGGGGAAGAGACCCAGTACTTC	CASSQETSGEETQYF	TRBV4-2	TRBD2	TRBJ2-5	NA
TGTGCCAGCAGGGCCGGGACTTGGAGAAACACCATATATTTT	CASRAGTWRNTIYF	TRBV11-2	NA	TRBJ1-3	NA
TGTGCCAGCAGCTTGAACAGGAGATGGACAGATACGCAGTATTTT	CASSLNRRWTDTQYF	TRBV5-4	NA	TRBJ2-3	NA
TGTGCCAGCAGCAAACTTGGACTAGCAGCTGACAATGAGCAGTTCTTC	CASSKLGLAADNEQFF	TRBV9	TRBD2	TRBJ2-1	NA
TGTGCCAGCAGCTTACCAATGGGGACCGGCGAAAACATTCAGTACTTC	CASSLPMGTGENIQYF	TRBV11-2	NA	TRBJ2-4	NA
TGTGCCAGCACAAAACTGGATTATGGCTACACCTTC	CASTKLDYGYTF	TRBV28	NA	TRBJ1-2	few
TGTGCCAGCAGTTACTCGATAAGGGGGGTCCACGAGCAGTACTTC	CASSYSIRGVHEQYF	TRBV6-6	NA	TRBJ2-7	NA
TGTGCCAGCAGCACAGGGTTGGGGACAAGAGGCTACACCTTC	CASSTGLGTRGYTF	TRBV28	NA	TRBJ1-2	once
TGTGCCAGCAGCTTATACGAGACAACGAACACCGGGGAGCTGTTTTTT	CASSLYETTNTGELFF	TRBV7-2	NA	TRBJ2-2	NA
TGTGCCAGTGGCCCCCCTTACTCCGGCCGTAGCTCCTATAATTCACCCCTCCACTTT	CASGPPYSGRSSYNSPLHF	TRBV28	NA	TRBJ1-6	NA
TGTGCCAGCAGCAGGACAGGGAGGGATCAGCCCCAGCATTTT	CASSRTGRDQPQHF	TRBV6-1	TRBD1	TRBJ1-5	few
TGTGCCAGCAGCCCTAGGACAGGGAGCTATGGCTACACCTTC	CASSPRTGSYGYTF	TRBV7-6	TRBD1	TRBJ1-2	NA
TGCGCCAGCAGGGATCTGGTTGGGGACTCTGGGGCCAACGTCCTGACTTTC	CASRDLVGDSGANVLTF	TRBV10-2	NA	TRBJ2-6	NA
TGTGCCAGCAGCGGAACGACAGGGCCAAGCTCCTACGAGCAGTACTTC	CASSGTTGPSSYEQYF	TRBV5-6	TRBD1	TRBJ2-7	once
TGTGCCAGCAGGCGGGACAACCCGAACACTGAAGCTTTCTTT	CASRRDNPNTEAFF	TRBV6-6	NA	TRBJ1-1	NA
TGTGCCAGCTCACCGGAAAGCCTGACTGGAAACACCGGGGAGCTGTTTTTT	CASSPESLTGNTGELFF	TRBV18	NA	TRBJ2-2	NA
TGTGCCTGGCCGGGGGGTAGCTCTGGAAACACCATATATTTT	CAWPGGSSGNTIYF	TRBV11-3	NA	TRBJ1-3	NA
TGCGCCAGCAGCCCCCCAACAGACAGAGAAGCTTTCTTT	CASSPPTDREAFF	TRBV5-1	NA	TRBJ1-1	NA
TGTGCCAGTCGGCAGCCCGGCATGAACACTGAAGCTTTCTTT	CASRQPGMNTEAFF	TRBV19	NA	TRBJ1-1	NA
TGTGCCAGCAGCACCCGACGGATCTATGGCTACACCTTC	CASSTRRIYGYTF	TRBV28	NA	TRBJ1-2	few
TGTGCCAGCAGTTCACCATACTCTGGGTCCTACGAGCAGTACTTC	CASSSPYSGSYEQYF	TRBV6-5	NA	TRBJ2-7	NA
TGTGCCAGCAGTTACTCCCCGGGACAGGGGAATAACGAGCAGTACTTC	CASSYSPGQGNNEQYF	TRBV28	TRBD1	TRBJ2-7	NA
TGCGCCAGCAGTCCCGGGACTAGCGGGGATGGGGCCAACGTCCTGACTTTC	CASSPGTSGDGANVLTF	TRBV5-1	TRBD2	TRBJ2-6	NA
TGTGCCAGCAGCTTAAGGCCGGAAAACACTGAAGCTTTCTTT	CASSLRPENTEAFF	TRBV11-2	NA	TRBJ1-1	NA
TGTGCCAGCAGCGTCCGCGGGACAGACGGCGTCGGGGAGCTGTTTTTT	CASSVRGTDGVGELFF	TRBV9	NA	TRBJ2-2	NA
TGTGCCAGCTCACCACCAGGGACTAGCGGGTTCCCAGATACGCAGTATTTT	CASSPPGTSGFPDTQYF	TRBV18	TRBD2	TRBJ2-3	NA
TGTGCCAGCTCACCAAGGCAGGCCACTGGCGCCATGAACACTGAAGCTTTCTTT	CASSPRQATGAMNTEAFF	TRBV18	NA	TRBJ1-1	NA